What follows are 27 T cell receptor beta chains derived from one specimen sequenced in a study of blood T cell repertoires in COVID-19. Sequencing used immunoSEQ multiplex PCR; TCRdb keeps in-frame clones, though not all of them. The table shows about 440,000 clones, with about 87% occurring only once. Material for sequencing was peripheral blood. The source is a woman aged 50 to 65 with COVID-19, enrolled during active disease.

The CDR3 bases are TGTGCCAGTAGTATACTACCCCGCGGCGGCAATGAGCAGTTCTTC. It is translated as CASSILPRGGNEQFF. The V call is TRBV19, the J call TRBJ2-1; D not resolved. The CDR3 contains 15 residues. From germline, CDR1 is LNHDA and CDR2 SQIVND (reference sequence). V was clipped by 2 bases and J by 6 bases, with 14 bases between them. The full variable domain, completed using reference TRBV19 and TRBJ2-1, is DGGITQSPKYLFRKEGQNVTLSCEQNLNHDAMYWYRQDPGQGLRLIYYSQIVNDFQKGDIAEGYSVSREKKESFPLTVTSAQKNPTAFYLCASSILPRGGNEQFFGPGTRLTVL.

This chain connects TRBV2 to TRBJ1-2; D is possibly TRBD1 (6 bases). CDR3 size: 14 residues. CDR1 and CDR2 (germline): SNHLY, FYNNEI. V was cut by 8 bases and J by 0 bases, with 13 bases left in between. The DNA of the CDR3 is TGTGCCAGCTTCAGGACAGCCCCTAACTATGGCTACACCTTC. It specifies CASFRTAPNYGYTF.

The chain uses TRBV5-1 and TRBJ2-2; TRBD2 agrees at 10 bases. The germline V gene encodes CDR1 SGHRS and CDR2 YFSETQ. The CDR3 sequence is 15 residues long. J was trimmed by 7 bases and V by 0 bases; bases with no gene match: 3. The CDR3 nucleotides are TGCGCCAGCAGCTTGGGGGGGACTAGCGACGGGGAGCTGTTTTTT. It is translated as CASSLGGTSDGELFF.

V usage is TRBV19 and J usage is TRBJ2-7; 8 nucleotides align to TRBD2. CDR1 is LNHDA and CDR2 is SQIVND in the germline V gene (reference sequence). CDR3 size: 15 residues. Trimming took 5 bases from V and 5 from J; bases not matched to a gene: 11. The CDR3 nucleotides read TGTGCCAGTAGTCCCACGGCGGGGGGCCTCAACGAGCAGTACTTC. This gives the protein CASSPTAGGLNEQYF.

The chain recombines TRBV2 with TRBJ1-2, with D maybe TRBD1 (6 bases). CDR1 is SNHLY, CDR2 FYNNEI, per germline. This CDR3 spans 14 amino acids. The ends were cut back, 8 bases at V and 4 bases at J, with 17 bases in the middle. The CDR3 reads CASGQEQGSYGYTF. In nucleotides, the CDR3 is TGTGCCAGCGGGCAGGAACAGGGTAGCTATGGCTACACCTTC.

This clone was found a few times. V is TRBV29-1 and J is TRBJ1-1, with 8 bases aligning to TRBD1. From germline, CDR1 is SQVTM and CDR2 ANQGSEA. Unmatched junction bases numbered 3, after V lost 6 bases and J lost 0 bases. This CDR3 region has 13 residues. The CDR3 DNA reads as TGCAGCGTGTCGACAGGGGTGAACACTGAAGCTTTCTTT. Translated: CSVSTGVNTEAFF.

CDR3 DNA: TGCGCCAGCAGCCGGGGACTAGCGGGGGGGCTTGCTACAGATACGCAGTATTTT. This translates into CASSRGLAGGLATDTQYF. The gene calls are TRBV5-1 and TRBJ2-3; 16 bases match TRBD2. Losses at the gene ends were 4 bases for V and 3 bases for J; bases not matched to a gene: 8. Per the germline V gene, CDR1 is SGHRS and CDR2 is YFSETQ. The CDR3 loop spans 18 amino acids.

J is TRBJ2-2 and V is TRBV6-1, with no clear D. This CDR3 is 13 amino acids long. CDR1 and CDR2 from the germline V gene are MNHNS and SASEGT. V was clipped by 3 bases and J by 8 bases, with 10 bases between them. The CDR3 is CASSDRMVGELFF. In DNA form, the CDR3 reads TGTGCCAGCAGTGACAGGATGGTTGGGGAGCTGTTTTTT.

V and J are TRBV7-6 and TRBJ2-5; TRBD1 matches at 11 bases. Germline-derived CDR1 and CDR2 are SGHVS and FNYEAQ. The CDR3 is 16 amino acids. V lost 3 bases and J lost 2; bases outside the gene matches: 5. CDR3 residues: CASSFLGQGAQETQYF. As DNA, the CDR3 is TGTGCCAGCAGCTTCCTAGGACAGGGGGCTCAAGAGACCCAGTACTTC. The full variable domain, rest sourced from reference TRBV7-6 and TRBJ2-5, is GAGVSQSPRYKVTKRGQDVALRCDPISGHVSLYWYRQALGQGPEFLTYFNYEAQQDKSGLPNDRFSAERPEGSISTLTIQRTEQRDSAMYRCASSFLGQGAQETQYFGPGTRLLVL.

The chain couples TRBV5-4 to TRBJ2-2, with a possible D match to TRBD1 (5 bases). With 0 bases removed from V and 1 base from J, the gap between germline ends came to 10 bases. This CDR3 has 16 residues. Germline V gene lookup returns CDR1 SGHNT and CDR2 YYREEE (reference sequence). The CDR3 nucleotides are TGTGCCAGCAGCTTGGCGGACAATAGGAACACCGGGGAGCTGTTTTTT. The encoded protein is CASSLADNRNTGELFF. Full variable domain (missing parts from reference TRBV5-4 and TRBJ2-2): ETGVTQSPTHLIKTRGQQVTLRCSSQSGHNTVSWYQQALGQGPQFIFQYYREEENGRGNFPPRFSGLQFPNYSSELNVNALELDDSALYLCASSLADNRNTGELFFGEGSRLTVL.

The chain links TRBV24-1 to TRBJ2-5; maybe TRBD1 (6 bases). V lost 5 bases and J lost 4, with 13 bases in between. This CDR3 spans 14 amino acids. Germline V lookup: CDR1 KGHDR, CDR2 SFDVKD. CDR3 sequence (DNA): TGTGCCACCAGTGTACAGGGCACGGTAGAGACCCAGTACTTC. Amino acids: CATSVQGTVETQYF.

The V and J genes are TRBV5-4 and TRBJ2-6; 7 positions agree with TRBD2. J was trimmed by 1 base and V by 7 bases; bases with no gene match: 11. Looked up from germline, CDR1 is SGHNT and CDR2 is YYREEE (reference sequence). The CDR3 consists of 17 residues. The CDR3, as DNA: TGTGCCAGCCGGGAGGAGGGCTTCCGATCTGGGGCCAACGTCCTGACTTTC. It codes for CASREEGFRSGANVLTF.

J is TRBJ2-7 and V is TRBV30, with TRBD1 identical over 7 bases. Germline CDR1 reads GTSNPN; CDR2 reads SVGIG (reference sequence). The CDR3 contains 14 residues. Losses at the gene ends were 0 bases for V and 4 bases for J; bases not matched to a gene: 6. The CDR3 region is CAWSVPKGAYEQYF. In nucleotides, the CDR3 is TGTGCCTGGAGTGTACCCAAGGGGGCGTACGAGCAGTACTTC.

This chain uses TRBV27 with TRBJ2-5; a weak D match, TRBD2 (6 bases). V lost 2 bases, J lost 2 bases, and 27 bases lay in between. Germline CDR1 and CDR2: MNHEY and SMNVEV (reference sequence). CDR3 length: 20 amino acids. The CDR3 region is CASSLVGGWAPGTAQETQYF. The CDR3 DNA is TGTGCCAGCAGTTTAGTAGGAGGGTGGGCGCCCGGGACGGCTCAAGAGACCCAGTACTTC.

This chain joins TRBV25-1 and TRBJ1-2; TRBD1 might be the D (5 bases). V lost 5 bases, J lost 1 base, and 14 bases lay in between. This CDR3 is 15 amino acids long. Looked up from germline, CDR1 is MGHDK and CDR2 is SYGVNS. CDR3 sequence reads: CASSPRGGYNYGYTF. Written as DNA, the CDR3 is TGTGCCAGCAGTCCCCGCGGGGGTTATAACTATGGCTACACCTTC.

The chain links TRBV5-1 to TRBJ2-7, with TRBD1 identical over 9 bases. Germline CDR1 and CDR2: SGHRS and YFSETQ. The CDR3 has 18 amino acids. V dropped 0 bases and J dropped 3; count of bases not matched to a gene: 13. Here the CDR3 reads CASSLAGSGGQGIYEQYF. In nucleotides, the CDR3 is TGCGCCAGCAGCTTGGCGGGGAGTGGAGGACAGGGGATCTACGAGCAGTACTTC.

V is TRBV19 and J is TRBJ2-1, with TRBD2 as a possible D gene (6 bases). With 1 base removed from V and 6 bases from J, the gap between germline ends came to 10 bases. Germline CDR1 and CDR2: LNHDA and SQIVND (reference sequence). This CDR3 is built from 14 residues. The CDR3 region is CASSIAGRSNEQFF. The CDR3 DNA reads TGTGCCAGTAGTATAGCAGGGAGGAGCAATGAGCAGTTCTTC.

A single count supports this clone. The chain employs TRBV6-1 and TRBJ2-1; D is perhaps TRBD1 (6 bases). Trimming pared 1 base from V and 7 bases from J, leaving 11 bases between. Looked up from germline, CDR1 is MNHNS and CDR2 is SASEGT. CDR3 length: 14 amino acids. The DNA of the CDR3 is TGTGCCAGCAGTGAAGGGACAGCGAAAAATGAGCAGTTCTTC. Amino acid sequence: CASSEGTAKNEQFF.

The genes are TRBV18 and TRBJ1-5; D perhaps matches TRBD1 (6 bases). Trimming took 4 bases from V and 5 from J, leaving 12 bases between them. The CDR3 runs 14 residues. From germline, CDR1 is KGHSH and CDR2 LQKENI. The CDR3 reads CASSLGQTDQPQHF. CDR3 sequence (DNA): TGTGCCAGCTCACTGGGACAAACCGATCAGCCCCAGCATTTT.

The chain uses TRBV27 and TRBJ2-7, with 7 bases that match TRBD1. Germline assignment: CDR1 MNHEY and CDR2 SMNVEV (reference sequence). This CDR3 region has 15 residues. V lost 4 bases, J lost 0 bases, and 6 bases stayed unmatched. This chain's CDR3 is CASSWDSLSSYEQYF. For the CDR3, the DNA is TGTGCCAGCAGTTGGGACAGTTTAAGCTCCTACGAGCAGTACTTC.

The table lists this clone with a count of one. The chain links TRBV28 to TRBJ1-4, with 7 bases identical to TRBD1. V shed 9 bases and J 5 bases; nucleotides not matched to a gene: 6. CDR1 MDHEN and CDR2 SYDVKM come from the germline V gene. The CDR3 sequence is 13 residues long. The CDR3 sequence: CASLGQINEKLFF. The CDR3 region has the DNA TGTGCCAGTTTGGGACAGATAAATGAAAAACTGTTTTTT.

The genes are TRBV4-1 and TRBJ2-5; 11 bases are a match to TRBD1. CDR1 and CDR2 from the germline V gene are MGHRA and YSYEKL. Trimming took 2 bases from V and 4 from J; bases not matched to a gene: 9. The CDR3 covers 17 residues. In DNA form, the CDR3 reads TGCGCCAGCAGCCAAAATCCGGGACAGGGGGTTCGAGAGACCCAGTACTTC. This codes for CASSQNPGQGVRETQYF.

J is TRBJ2-5 and V is TRBV11-1, with TRBD1 matching over 9 bases. CDR3 length: 15 residues. Germline loops: CDR1 SGHAT, CDR2 FQDESV (reference sequence). Trimming removed 3 bases from V and 5 bases from J; junction bases left unmatched: 7. This chain's CDR3 is CASSLEGQGWETQYF. CDR3 in DNA: TGTGCCAGCAGCTTGGAAGGACAGGGGTGGGAGACCCAGTACTTC.

This chain uses TRBV6-6 with TRBJ1-5; 9 bases match TRBD1. The length of the CDR3 is 14 residues. V gave up 5 bases and J gave up 4 bases; unmatched junction bases: 3. In germline, CDR1 is MNHNY, CDR2 SVGAGI (reference sequence). The DNA of the CDR3 is TGTGCCAGCAGTCGCGGACAGGGGAATCAGCCCCAGCATTTT. Protein sequence: CASSRGQGNQPQHF.

The rearrangement uses TRBV30 and TRBJ2-1, with 9 bases that match TRBD2. The junction had 11 bases not matched to a gene; V was cut back by 2 bases and J by 6 bases. The germline V gene encodes CDR1 GTSNPN and CDR2 SVGIG (reference sequence). This CDR3 spans 16 amino acids. CDR3 amino acids: CAWSQGGGAIANEQFF. CDR3 nucleotide sequence: TGTGCCTGGAGTCAGGGCGGGGGGGCGATCGCCAATGAGCAGTTCTTC.

The V and J genes are TRBV6-6 and TRBJ1-5; D possibly corresponds to TRBD1 (6 bases). V lost 5 bases and J lost 5, with 25 bases in between. This CDR3 contains 18 residues. Germline values: CDR1 MNHNY, CDR2 SVGAGI (reference sequence). CDR3 nucleotide sequence: TGTGCCAGCAGTCGCACCGGGACACCAACTGGGTGGCATCAGCCCCAGCATTTT. Encoded protein: CASSRTGTPTGWHQPQHF.

The V and J genes are TRBV2 and TRBJ2-1, with 10 bases aligning to TRBD2. The CDR3 consists of 16 residues. V lost 4 bases and J lost 6; bases outside the gene matches: 9. Germline V CDR1 and CDR2: SNHLY, FYNNEI. This CDR3 reads CASSGSSGGARNEQFF. The CDR3 DNA is TGTGCCAGCAGTGGATCCAGCGGGGGGGCCCGCAATGAGCAGTTCTTC.